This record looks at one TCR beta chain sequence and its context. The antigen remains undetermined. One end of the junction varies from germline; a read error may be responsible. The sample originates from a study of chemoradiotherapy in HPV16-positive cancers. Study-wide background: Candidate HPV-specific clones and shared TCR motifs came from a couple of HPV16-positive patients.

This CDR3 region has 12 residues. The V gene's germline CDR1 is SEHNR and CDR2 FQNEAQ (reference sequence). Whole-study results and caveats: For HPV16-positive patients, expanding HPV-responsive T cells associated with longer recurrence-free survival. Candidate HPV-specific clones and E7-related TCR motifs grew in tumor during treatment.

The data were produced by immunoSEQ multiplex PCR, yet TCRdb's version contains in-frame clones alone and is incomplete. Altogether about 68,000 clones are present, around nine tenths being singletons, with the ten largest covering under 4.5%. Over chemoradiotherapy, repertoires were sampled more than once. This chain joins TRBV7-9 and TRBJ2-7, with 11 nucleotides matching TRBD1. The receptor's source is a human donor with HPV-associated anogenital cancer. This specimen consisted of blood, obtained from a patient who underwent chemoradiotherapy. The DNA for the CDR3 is TGTGCCAGCAGCGACCGGACAGGGGGCCCGAACTTC. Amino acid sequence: CASSDRTGGPNF.